The clone carrying this TCR beta chain was observed a few times. The table came from immunoSEQ multiplex PCR; TCRdb's copy has only in-frame clones and leaves some out. The sample consists of approximately 150,000 clones, 91% of them appearing once. The CDR3 has 15 residues. The germline CDR1 and CDR2 sequences are GTSNPN and SVGIG (reference sequence). Germline trimming cut 4 bases from V and 5 bases from J; bases unmatched to any gene: 7. This record belongs to a study of control samples from healthy donors and cancer patients. The J gene is TRBJ2-3, the V gene TRBV30, with TRBD2 matching over 12 bases. This TCR was recovered from a man aged 30-40 years in good health. The sequenced sample was blood. Here the CDR3 reads CAWTGLAGRRDTQYF. CDR3 nucleotides: TGTGCCTGGACCGGACTAGCGGGGAGGAGAGATACGCAGTATTTT.